The rows below give T cell receptor beta chains drawn from one sample of a study of T cells in Graves' hyperthyroidism and ophthalmopathy. Each CDR3 protein gets one entry after TCRdb re-called the multiplex PCR reads with MiXCR. The sample includes about 590,000 distinct CDR3 sequences, approximately 15% of them seen just once. The sample was blood. The origin of the receptors is a woman in her 30s with Graves' hyperthyroidism. Both conserved end residues are part of each CDR3. A D gene is named only where the DNA matches it firmly. Clone size is stated in some rows and not others, as once, few, many or a class when expanded.

TRBJ2-5 | TRBV7-2 | 14 | . | . | CASSFGFRQETQYF | TGTGCCAGCAGCTTTGGTTTCCGCCAAGAGACCCAGTACTTC
TRBJ1-2 | TRBV6-1 | 16 | TRBD1 | few | CASSPLGQGRSYGYTF | TGTGCCAGCAGCCCTCTAGGACAGGGACGGTCCTATGGCTACACCTTC
TRBJ2-3 | TRBV5-1 | 17 | TRBD2 | many | CASSSGTSGSIADTQYF | TGCGCCAGCAGCTCAGGGACTAGCGGGAGTATCGCAGATACGCAGTATTTT
TRBJ2-1 | TRBV20-1 | 15 | TRBD2 | . | CSARDLAGGPNEQFF | TGCAGTGCTAGAGACCTAGCGGGAGGTCCCAATGAGCAGTTCTTC
TRBJ2-1 | TRBV18 | 15 | . | many | CASSPSQASYNEQFF | TGTGCCAGCTCACCGAGCCAGGCGTCCTACAATGAGCAGTTCTTC
TRBJ2-7 | TRBV27 | 13 | . | many | CASSFMVGYEQYF | TGTGCCAGCAGTTTTATGGTAGGCTACGAGCAGTACTTC
TRBJ2-2 | TRBV3-1 | 18 | TRBD2 | few | CASSRGISGRLNTGELFF | TGTGCCAGCAGCCGAGGTATTAGCGGGAGGCTGAACACCGGGGAGCTGTTTTTT
TRBJ1-1 | TRBV27 | 16 | TRBD1 | many | CASSIGTGMTNTEAFF | TGTGCCAGCAGTATCGGGACAGGCATGACGAACACTGAAGCTTTCTTT
TRBJ2-1 | TRBV30 | 12 | TRBD1 | many | CAWSQGDNEQFF | TGTGCCTGGAGTCAGGGGGACAATGAGCAGTTCTTC
TRBJ2-3 | TRBV19 | 16 | . | . | CASTQGRLGGTDTQYF | TGTGCCAGTACCCAAGGACGACTAGGAGGCACAGATACGCAGTATTTT
TRBJ1-1 | TRBV28 | 12 | . | many | CASSLYGYEAFF | TGTGCCAGCAGTTTATATGGCTATGAAGCTTTCTTT
TRBJ1-5 | TRBV30 | 13 | . | many | CAWSRDSNQPQHF | TGTGCCTGGAGTAGAGACAGCAATCAGCCCCAGCATTTT
TRBJ1-1 | TRBV19 | 14 | . | many | CASGDAVMNTEAFF | TGTGCCAGTGGGGACGCCGTCATGAACACTGAAGCTTTCTTT
TRBJ1-1 | TRBV12-3/TRBV12-4 | 15 | TRBD1 | few | CASSPNRGSYTEAFF | TGTGCCAGCAGCCCTAACAGGGGCAGTTACACTGAAGCTTTCTTT
TRBJ1-1 | TRBV12-3/TRBV12-4 | 14 | . | many | CASRFGGLNTEAFF | TGTGCCAGCAGGTTCGGGGGTTTGAACACTGAAGCTTTCTTT
TRBJ2-7 | TRBV6-5 | 17 | TRBD2 | many | CASSYTIAGGGSYEQYF | TGTGCCAGCAGTTACACCATAGCGGGAGGAGGCTCCTACGAGCAGTACTTC
TRBJ2-3 | TRBV7-2 | 14 | TRBD2 | many | CASKGTSGTDTQYF | TGTGCCAGCAAAGGGACTAGCGGGACAGATACGCAGTATTTT
TRBJ2-7 | TRBV18 | 14 | TRBD2 | many | CASSLGTKAYEQYF | TGTGCCAGCTCACTCGGGACTAAAGCCTACGAGCAGTACTTC
TRBJ2-1 | TRBV30 | 11 | . | many | CAWSRRNEQFF | TGTGCCTGGAGCAGGCGCAATGAGCAGTTCTTC
TRBJ2-7 | TRBV7-2 | 15 | TRBD1 | . | CASSPQQGPYTEQYF | TGTGCCAGCAGCCCCCAACAGGGGCCCTACACCGAGCAGTACTTC
TRBJ2-3 | TRBV10-1 | 13 | . | few | CASRDSGTDTQYF | TGCGCCAGCAGGGATTCAGGCACAGATACGCAGTATTTT
TRBJ2-1 | TRBV29-1 | 13 | TRBD2 | . | CSVEGRAGNEQFF | TGCAGCGTCGAGGGGAGAGCGGGAAATGAGCAGTTCTTC
TRBJ2-2 | TRBV12-3/TRBV12-4 | 16 | . | many | CASSLGERRDTGELFF | TGTGCCAGCAGTTTAGGAGAGCGCCGAGACACCGGGGAGCTGTTTTTT
TRBJ2-3 | TRBV11-2 | 20 | TRBD2 | . | CASSPMIRLAGAFYADTQYF | TGTGCCAGCAGCCCAATGATCCGACTAGCGGGAGCCTTTTACGCAGATACGCAGTATTTT
TRBJ2-7 | TRBV7-2 | 17 | TRBD2 | many | CASSLRGLAGGLYEQYF | TGTGCCAGCAGCTTGAGGGGTCTAGCGGGAGGCCTTTACGAGCAGTACTTC
TRBJ2-7 | TRBV7-3 | 13 | TRBD1 | many | CASSLKGAGEQYF | TGTGCCAGCAGCTTAAAGGGGGCTGGCGAGCAGTACTTC
TRBJ2-7 | TRBV6-1 | 15 | TRBD1 | many | CASRDNGQGLLEQYF | TGTGCCAGCAGGGATAATGGACAGGGCTTGCTTGAGCAGTACTTC
TRBJ2-7 | TRBV9 | 15 | TRBD2 | many | CASSVGPSGSYEQYF | TGTGCCAGCAGCGTAGGGCCTAGCGGATCCTACGAGCAGTACTTC
TRBJ1-4 | TRBV5-1 | 13 | . | . | CASSWDSEGGLFF | TGCGCCAGCAGTTGGGATTCAGAGGGCGGACTGTTTTTT
TRBJ2-2 | TRBV28 | 14 | . | many | CASRPPGESGELFF | TGTGCCAGCAGGCCCCCAGGGGAATCCGGGGAGCTGTTTTTT
TRBJ1-3 | TRBV20-1 | 15 | TRBD1 | few | CSAFWTGTSGNTIYF | TGCAGTGCCTTTTGGACAGGGACCTCTGGAAACACCATATATTTT
TRBJ2-1 | TRBV27 | 15 | TRBD1 | many | CASSFDRGPNNEQFF | TGTGCCAGCAGTTTCGACAGGGGACCTAATAATGAGCAGTTCTTC
TRBJ2-3 | TRBV4-3 | 17 | . | many | CASSQDAGATHFDTQYF | TGCGCCAGCAGCCAAGATGCTGGGGCCACCCACTTCGATACGCAGTATTTT
TRBJ2-7 | TRBV20-1 | 16 | TRBD2 | many | CSAAFEGLAYSYEQYF | TGCAGTGCTGCCTTCGAGGGACTAGCGTACTCCTACGAGCAGTACTTC
TRBJ2-3 | TRBV10-3 | 12 | TRBD2 | . | CAISESTSGSSF | TGTGCCATCAGTGAGTCGACTAGCGGGAGCTCTTTT
TRBJ1-3 | TRBV19 | 12 | . | few | CASSMSGNTIYF | TGTGCCAGTAGTATGTCTGGAAACACCATATATTTT
TRBJ1-4 | TRBV2 | 14 | . | many | CAVKGRGFDEKLFF | TGTGCCGTAAAGGGAAGGGGATTTGATGAAAAACTGTTTTTT